The 25 T cell receptor beta chains in this list originate from one sample, sequenced in a study of blood T cells in healthy people across ages. Combining a sample-barcoded 5' primer with a J-beta primer mix, a second PCR ran for about 7 to 11 cycles. TCRdb re-called the 5' RACE reads through MiXCR, storing one row per CDR3 protein. Of approximately 680,000 distinct CDR3 sequences in the sample, about 30% are singletons; the top ten hold 15%. The source material was blood. The receptors originated from a woman aged 80 or older in good health.

The chain is built from TRBV10-3 and TRBJ2-3; D may match TRBD1 or TRBD2 (5 bases each). CDR1 is ENHRY, CDR2 SYGVKD, per germline. The ends were cut back, 7 bases at V and 5 bases at J, with 13 bases in the middle. The CDR3 has 13 residues. CDR3 sequence: CAITGTGQDTQYF. The CDR3 DNA reads as TGTGCCATCACCGGGACGGGCCAAGATACGCAGTATTTT.

This chain uses TRBV4-1 with TRBJ1-1, with 7 bases identical to TRBD1. The CDR3 has 13 residues. Germline CDR1 is MGHRA and CDR2 is YSYEKL. V lost 2 bases, J lost 6 bases, and 3 bases stayed unmatched. The CDR3 DNA sequence: TGCGCCAGCAGCCAAATTACAGGGGCTGAAGCTTTCTTT. It specifies CASSQITGAEAFF.

This clonotype was found many times. The CDR3 reads CASSTTEADTQYF. The CDR3, as DNA: TGTGCCAGCTCGACCACAGAGGCAGATACGCAGTATTTT. V and J are TRBV12-3 or TRBV12-4 and TRBJ2-3; no clear D. Trimming took off 8 bases at V and 4 bases at J, with 13 bases between the two ends. The CDR3 is 13 amino acids.

A few counts support this clonotype. This sequence joins TRBV7-2 and TRBJ1-1; D unclear. Germline loops: CDR1 SGHTA, CDR2 FQGNSA. Trimming left V 5 bases short and J 0 bases short, with 7 bases between. This CDR3 is 13 amino acids long. In DNA, the CDR3 is TGTGCCAGCAGCCCATGGATGAACACTGAAGCTTTCTTT. It encodes CASSPWMNTEAFF.

The chain couples TRBV6-2 or TRBV6-3 to TRBJ1-5; 7 bases map to TRBD1. CDR3 length: 15 amino acids. Germline V gene lookup returns CDR1 MNHEY and CDR2 SVGEGT. V lost 5 bases to trimming and J lost 4 bases; unmatched junction nucleotides: 8. CDR3 DNA sequence: TGTGCCAGCAGTCCCCAGGGGGTTTGGAATCAGCCCCAGCATTTT. This encodes CASSPQGVWNQPQHF.

This chain links TRBV11-2 with TRBJ2-5; D gene uncertain. V was shortened by 5 bases and J by 4 bases, with 14 bases between the two germline ends. In germline, CDR1 is SGHAT, CDR2 FQNNGV. The CDR3 sequence is 14 residues long. The chain's CDR3 is CASSPKIGPETQYF. CDR3 sequence (DNA): TGTGCCAGCAGCCCTAAGATCGGGCCAGAGACCCAGTACTTC.

The chain uses TRBV2 and TRBJ2-3; 9 positions agree with TRBD2. V lost 2 bases to trimming and J lost 4 bases; unmatched junction nucleotides: 4. Germline lookup yields CDR1 SNHLY and CDR2 FYNNEI. The CDR3 spans 15 residues. In nucleotides, the CDR3 is TGTGCCAGCAGTGAATGGCGGGGGGGCCCAGATACGCAGTATTTT. It specifies CASSEWRGGPDTQYF.

This clonotype was seen at least ten times. V gene TRBV5-1 combines with J gene TRBJ1-1, with 7 bases aligning to TRBD1. Trimming at V came to 3 bases and at J to 4 bases, leaving 9 bases not matched to a gene. This CDR3 region has 15 residues. Germline V gene lookup returns CDR1 SGHRS and CDR2 YFSETQ. This CDR3 is CASSYSGGEVTEAFF. CDR3 sequence (DNA): TGCGCCAGCAGCTATTCAGGGGGTGAGGTCACTGAAGCTTTCTTT.

This clonotype was counted at least ten times. The chain employs TRBV3-1 and TRBJ2-5; 10 bases fit TRBD2. V lost 0 bases to trimming and J lost 5 bases; unmatched junction nucleotides: 6. The CDR3 totals 16 residues. Germline V gene sequence: CDR1 LGHDT, CDR2 YNNKEL (reference sequence). The CDR3 loop reads CASSQDLAGAGETQYF. In nucleotides, the CDR3 is TGTGCCAGCAGCCAAGACCTAGCGGGGGCGGGGGAGACCCAGTACTTC.

Comments on this clonotype: A much larger clonotype is one base distant, so this may be a read error. This chain joins TRBV7-2 and TRBJ2-3, with 10 positions matching TRBD2. Germline lookup yields CDR1 SGHTA and CDR2 FQGNSA. V dropped 2 bases and J dropped 4; count of bases not matched to a gene: 15. This CDR3 spans 19 amino acids. The CDR3, as DNA: TGTGCCAGCAGCTTAAGGGCTAGCGGGGGATCGGACGGACCAGATACGCAGTATTTT. As protein: CASSLRASGGSDGPDTQYF.

This clonotype showed up many times. This rearrangement joins TRBV7-3 to TRBJ2-3; weak D call: TRBD1 (6 bases). CDR3 size: 14 residues. V lost 5 bases to trimming and J lost 6 bases, with 15 bases between them. Germline CDR1 is SGHTA and CDR2 is FQGTGA. The CDR3 is CASSQNRVGDTQYF. The CDR3 DNA follows: TGTGCCAGCAGCCAAAACAGGGTCGGGGATACGCAGTATTTT.

Concerning this clonotype: It may be a read error: a sequence one base away is much more abundant. This CDR3 fails to terminate in the conserved phenylalanine or tryptophan, so it likely reflects a read error. V gene TRBV6-2 or TRBV6-3 combines with J gene TRBJ1-4; D is perhaps TRBD1 (6 bases). Trimming shortened V by 6 bases and J by 5 bases, and 13 bases separated the two germline ends. Germline V gives CDR1 MNHEY, CDR2 SVGEGT. The CDR3 is 14 residues long. CDR3 in DNA: TGTGCCAGCAGAGCAACAGGGCTGAATGAAAAACTGTTTGTT. It specifies CASRATGLNEKLFV.

This clonotype was observed many times. The J gene is TRBJ1-5, the V gene TRBV28; 8 nucleotides agree with TRBD1. Germline CDR1 and CDR2: MDHEN and SYDVKM. V lost 6 bases, J lost 4 bases, and 8 bases stayed unmatched. The CDR3 has 15 residues. The CDR3 bases are TGTGCCAGCAGATTCGACAGGGGCGAGAATCAGCCCCAGCATTTT. Its translation is CASRFDRGENQPQHF.

Points on this clonotype: A much bigger clone sits one base away, suggesting this may be a read error. This chain uses TRBV29-1 with TRBJ1-1; D is uncertain. Germline CDR1 reads SQVTM; CDR2 reads ANQGSEA. The CDR3 runs 13 residues. The DNA for the CDR3 is TGCGGCGTTGATGTAGACGGGAGCACTGAAGCTTTCTTT. This encodes CGVDVDGSTEAFF. Full variable domain (missing parts from reference TRBV29-1 and TRBJ1-1): SAVISQKPSRDICQRGTSLTIQCQVDSQVTMMFWYRQQPGQSLTLIATANQGSEATYESGFVIDKFPISRPNLTFSTLTVSNMSPEDSSIYLCGVDVDGSTEAFFGQGTRLTVV.

A word on this clonotype: This sequence may be a read error, since a much larger clone differs from it by one base. The V call is TRBV5-4, the J call TRBJ2-7; 9 nucleotides align to TRBD2. The CDR3 has 15 amino acids. Germline V lookup: CDR1 SGHNT, CDR2 YYREEE (reference sequence). V lost 0 bases and J lost 7; bases outside the gene matches: 8. The CDR3 DNA reads TGTGCCAGCAGCTTGGCCGGGACTAGCAATAATGAGCAGTACTTC. This gives the protein CASSLAGTSNNEQYF.

This chain connects TRBV5-1 to TRBJ2-5; 12 nucleotides align to TRBD1. The DNA end lines up better with TRBJ2-7; the J call may be wrong. From germline, CDR1 is SGHRS and CDR2 YFSETQ. This CDR3 has 19 amino acids. For the CDR3, the DNA is TGCGCCAGCAGCCCTCGACCCTCCTCCGGGACAGGGGGCCCCTACGAGCAGTACTTC. Its protein is CASSPRPSSGTGGPYEQYF.

For this clonotype: This may be a read error, as it is one base from a much larger clone. The CDR3 reads CACSGWRGDEQFF. DNA for the CDR3: TGTGCCTGCAGCGGGTGGCGGGGGGATGAGCAGTTCTTC. The V gene is TRBV9, the J gene TRBJ2-1, with TRBD2 matching 8 bases. Per the germline V gene, CDR1 is SGDLS and CDR2 is YYNGEE. CDR3 length: 13 amino acids.

The V gene is TRBV30, the J gene TRBJ1-2; TRBD1 agrees at 10 bases. V was pared by 2 bases and J by 5 bases, with 2 bases of the junction left unmatched. Germline assignment: CDR1 GTSNPN and CDR2 SVGIG (reference sequence). CDR3 size: 13 residues. The CDR3 loop is CAWSRTGGYGYTF. DNA of the CDR3: TGTGCCTGGAGTCGGACAGGGGGGTATGGCTACACCTTC.

This clonotype was picked up many times. J is TRBJ2-7 and V is TRBV29-1; TRBD2 might be the D (5 bases). Trimming removed 3 bases at V and 5 bases at J, with 11 bases between. The CDR3 runs 12 residues. Germline V CDR1 and CDR2: SQVTM, ANQGSEA. The CDR3 sequence: CSVERGSDEQYF. The DNA for the CDR3 is TGCAGCGTTGAGAGAGGGAGCGACGAGCAGTACTTC.

The genes are TRBV10-3 and TRBJ1-2; 8 nucleotides align to TRBD1. Germline V gene data show CDR1 as ENHRY and CDR2 as SYGVKD. The CDR3 runs to 15 residues. The V segment lost 6 bases and the J segment 8 bases; nucleotides outside the gene matches: 14. The CDR3 protein is CAISGPLRGLVGYTF. The CDR3 DNA follows: TGTGCCATCAGCGGGCCGCTCAGGGGGCTGGTGGGCTACACCTTC.

This clonotype was seen ten or more times. CDR3 loop: CASSEGDTKQYF. The CDR3 DNA reads as TGCGCCAGCAGCGAAGGGGATACGAAGCAGTACTTC. V gene TRBV5-1 combines with J gene TRBJ2-7, with D tentatively TRBD1 (5 bases). The CDR3 is made up of 12 amino acids. V lost 4 bases to trimming and J lost 8 bases, with 13 bases between them. CDR1 is SGHRS, CDR2 YFSETQ, per germline. The full variable domain, completed using reference TRBV5-1 and TRBJ2-7, is KAGVTQTPRYLIKTRGQQVTLSCSPISGHRSVSWYQQTPGQGLQFLFEYFSETQRNKGNFPGRFSGRQFSNSRSEMNVSTLELGDSALYLCASSEGDTKQYFGPGTRLTVT.

This clonotype was seen at least ten times. This chain links TRBV6-2 or TRBV6-3 with TRBJ2-7; D possibly matches TRBD1 or TRBD2 (5 bases each). This CDR3 is 16 amino acids long. Germline loops: CDR1 MNHEY, CDR2 SVGEGT. Trimming took 4 bases from V and 2 from J, leaving 18 bases between them. The CDR3 nucleotides read TGTGCCAGCAGTTTTAAATCCGGGACCGCTACCTACGAGCAGTACTTC. The encoded protein is CASSFKSGTATYEQYF.

This clonotype was detected many times. V and J are TRBV5-1 and TRBJ2-3, with 7 bases identical to TRBD2. CDR3 length: 12 amino acids. Looked up from germline, CDR1 is SGHRS and CDR2 is YFSETQ. V lost 4 bases and J lost 8; bases outside the gene matches: 4. DNA for the CDR3: TGCGCCAGCAGCGTAACGGGGGGTACGCAGTATTTT. Translation gives CASSVTGGTQYF. Looking up the rest from reference TRBV5-1 and TRBJ2-3 gives the full variable domain: KAGVTQTPRYLIKTRGQQVTLSCSPISGHRSVSWYQQTPGQGLQFLFEYFSETQRNKGNFPGRFSGRQFSNSRSEMNVSTLELGDSALYLCASSVTGGTQYFGPGTRLTVL.

The J gene is TRBJ1-2, the V gene TRBV28; no definite D call. The V end was cut by 3 bases, the J end by 4 bases, with 9 bases between. This CDR3 has 13 residues. Germline V lookup: CDR1 MDHEN, CDR2 SYDVKM. CDR3 loop: CASSFPVLYGYTF. DNA for the CDR3: TGTGCCAGCAGTTTCCCGGTCCTCTATGGCTACACCTTC.

This clonotype was observed many times. The chain has TRBV5-1 and TRBJ2-7; D is possibly TRBD1 or TRBD2 (5 bases each). The CDR3 is 12 residues long. Germline assignment: CDR1 SGHRS and CDR2 YFSETQ. Trimming left V 3 bases short and J 4 bases short, with 8 bases between. The CDR3 loop reads CASSWDRYEQYF. As DNA, the CDR3 is TGCGCCAGCAGCTGGGACCGATACGAGCAGTACTTC.